This T cell receptor (beta chain) was obtained from a study of cytomegalovirus exposure and HLA in healthy donors. As to this clone: The antigen is not known.

The PCR made use of 60 Vbeta and 13 Jbeta primers. Original processing notes: Later reanalysis found around 74 million unique TCR beta chains, around 10 million of them shared. The data were produced by immunoSEQ multiplex PCR, yet TCRdb's version contains in-frame clones alone and is incomplete. V, J and clone size derive from that table, while D and trimming were established from the DNA sequence. The sample has 150,000 or so clones; about 79% are singletons. Study-level results: Highly shared variants forming one cluster were likely a sequencing artifact. The study found most TCR sequences rare, yet found some public TCRs in many donors. Indistinguishable V segments such as TRBV6-2 and TRBV6-3 were excluded.

From germline, CDR1 is SEHNR and CDR2 FQNEAQ (reference sequence). The germline V and J ends were trimmed by 3 bases and 12 bases, with 11 bases remaining between them. The CDR3 consists of 11 residues. This chain links TRBV7-9 with TRBJ1-1; D is ambiguous. The sequence came from a male donor in good health and CMV-seronegative. Material for sequencing was PBMCs. The CDR3 protein is CASSFGLPTFF. The DNA for the CDR3 is TGTGCCAGCAGCTTTGGGCTCCCCACTTTCTTT.